A selection of T cell receptor beta chains follows, all from one sample in a study of neurological immune-mediated disorders. From the 5' RACE reads, TCRdb called clonotypes with MiXCR, one entry per CDR3 protein. Altogether roughly 16,000 distinct CDR3 sequences are present, about 15% being singletons, with the ten largest covering roughly 15%. The sequenced sample was PBMCs. Receptor source: a man aged 55-75 years with HTLV-1-associated myelopathy (HAM/TSP). The CDR3 runs from the conserved cysteine through the conserved F or W. The D gene is left open where the match is weak.

j_gene: TRBJ1-2
d_gene: .
v_gene: TRBV20-1
CDR3aa: CSARDVVARANYGYTF

j_gene: TRBJ2-2
d_gene: .
v_gene: TRBV5-1
CDR3aa: CASSSRGTMELFF

j_gene: TRBJ1-1
d_gene: .
v_gene: TRBV2
CDR3aa: CASSGGVNTEAFF

j_gene: TRBJ1-1
d_gene: TRBD1
v_gene: TRBV20-1
CDR3aa: CSAIDRVNTEAFF

j_gene: TRBJ2-2
d_gene: .
v_gene: TRBV5-1
CDR3aa: CASSSRGTGELFF

j_gene: TRBJ1-2
d_gene: .
v_gene: TRBV11-3
CDR3aa: CASSSGTTTYGYTF

j_gene: TRBJ2-1
d_gene: .
v_gene: TRBV7-2
CDR3aa: CASSFPLQGRAQFF

j_gene: TRBJ1-2
d_gene: TRBD1
v_gene: TRBV12-3/TRBV12-4
CDR3aa: CASGGGQTNYGYTF

j_gene: TRBJ2-2
d_gene: TRBD1
v_gene: TRBV5-1
CDR3aa: CASSQGTDTRELFF

j_gene: TRBJ2-1
d_gene: TRBD2
v_gene: TRBV7-6
CDR3aa: CASRGGLINEQFF

j_gene: TRBJ1-2
d_gene: .
v_gene: TRBV12-3/TRBV12-4
CDR3aa: CASSKRTGYGYTF

j_gene: TRBJ2-6
d_gene: .
v_gene: TRBV29-1
CDR3aa: CSVFRDVGSGANVLTF

j_gene: TRBJ2-7
d_gene: TRBD2
v_gene: TRBV7-6
CDR3aa: CASSLGASGGAGEQYF

j_gene: TRBJ2-3
d_gene: TRBD2
v_gene: TRBV12-3/TRBV12-4
CDR3aa: CASSFSGADTQYF

j_gene: TRBJ2-3
d_gene: .
v_gene: TRBV20-1
CDR3aa: CSAIRADTQYF

j_gene: TRBJ2-1
d_gene: .
v_gene: TRBV6-6
CDR3aa: CASGNSYNEQFF

j_gene: TRBJ2-5
d_gene: .
v_gene: TRBV28
CDR3aa: CSTATSWTQYF

j_gene: TRBJ2-7
d_gene: TRBD2
v_gene: TRBV27
CDR3aa: CASTPSGAQQYF

j_gene: TRBJ2-7
d_gene: TRBD1
v_gene: TRBV5-5
CDR3aa: CASSSLRGLTYEQYF

j_gene: TRBJ2-1
d_gene: TRBD1
v_gene: TRBV3-1
CDR3aa: CASSQGQGAINEQFF

j_gene: TRBJ1-1
d_gene: TRBD1
v_gene: TRBV20-1
CDR3aa: CSAPDTRQGVGRTEAFF

j_gene: TRBJ2-2
d_gene: .
v_gene: TRBV5-1
CDR3aa: CASSTPTGRAAGELFF

j_gene: TRBJ2-7
d_gene: .
v_gene: TRBV5-1
CDR3aa: CASSLAVENEQYF

j_gene: TRBJ1-2
d_gene: .
v_gene: TRBV9
CDR3aa: CASGRTSARGKGYNF

j_gene: TRBJ1-1
d_gene: .
v_gene: TRBV14
CDR3aa: CASSQDQGLVEAFF

j_gene: TRBJ2-1
d_gene: .
v_gene: TRBV10-3
CDR3aa: CAISEVGSYNEQFF

j_gene: TRBJ2-1
d_gene: TRBD2
v_gene: TRBV7-3
CDR3aa: CASSTYLAGNNEQFF

j_gene: TRBJ2-7
d_gene: TRBD1
v_gene: TRBV3-1
CDR3aa: CASSQGTDGEYF

j_gene: TRBJ2-1
d_gene: TRBD2
v_gene: TRBV29-1
CDR3aa: CSAYLPGLGANEQFF

j_gene: TRBJ2-1
d_gene: TRBD1
v_gene: TRBV7-9
CDR3aa: CASRADRAYNEQFF

j_gene: TRBJ2-5
d_gene: TRBD2
v_gene: TRBV7-2
CDR3aa: CASSLVPQRGGETQYF

j_gene: TRBJ1-5
d_gene: TRBD1
v_gene: TRBV27
CDR3aa: CASRTGGAGQPQHF

j_gene: TRBJ1-6
d_gene: .
v_gene: TRBV20-1
CDR3aa: CSASGQGKNSPLHF

j_gene: TRBJ1-2
d_gene: .
v_gene: TRBV7-9
CDR3aa: CASSRVVGSAFNYGYTF

j_gene: TRBJ2-3
d_gene: .
v_gene: TRBV7-2
CDR3aa: CASSLATRTDTQYF

j_gene: TRBJ1-1
d_gene: TRBD1
v_gene: TRBV6-5
CDR3aa: CASRDRQGAGPSNTEAFF

j_gene: TRBJ1-1
d_gene: .
v_gene: TRBV7-6
CDR3aa: CASSLVGGQGNTEAFF

j_gene: TRBJ1-6
d_gene: TRBD1
v_gene: TRBV20-1
CDR3aa: CSALDRGIAYNSPLHF

j_gene: TRBJ1-1
d_gene: .
v_gene: TRBV15
CDR3aa: CATSMQEAGANEAFF

j_gene: TRBJ2-5
d_gene: .
v_gene: TRBV5-6
CDR3aa: CASSSQETQYF

j_gene: TRBJ1-3
d_gene: TRBD1
v_gene: TRBV13
CDR3aa: CASSPGTGISGNTIYF

j_gene: TRBJ2-4
d_gene: TRBD1
v_gene: TRBV28
CDR3aa: CASSSGTVRNIQYF

j_gene: TRBJ1-2
d_gene: TRBD1
v_gene: TRBV6-7
CDR3aa: CASYSGTGGDYGYTF

j_gene: TRBJ2-7
d_gene: .
v_gene: TRBV5-1
CDR3aa: CASSSPVTYEQYF

j_gene: TRBJ1-6
d_gene: .
v_gene: TRBV7-2
CDR3aa: CASSLLRGDNSPLHF

j_gene: TRBJ2-7
d_gene: .
v_gene: TRBV27
CDR3aa: CASSQGLGYEQYF

j_gene: TRBJ2-1
d_gene: .
v_gene: TRBV7-3
CDR3aa: CASSLGDPAYNEQFF

j_gene: TRBJ2-3
d_gene: .
v_gene: TRBV11-2
CDR3aa: CASSLEGGRDTQYF

j_gene: TRBJ1-3
d_gene: .
v_gene: TRBV7-8
CDR3aa: CASSLTRRLGTIYF

j_gene: TRBJ2-3
d_gene: TRBD2
v_gene: TRBV20-1
CDR3aa: CSAQILAGTTDTQYF

j_gene: TRBJ2-2
d_gene: TRBD2
v_gene: TRBV5-1
CDR3aa: CASSLAGANTGELFF